This is a list of T cell receptor beta chains from one sample in a study of T cell clones after liver transplantation. Data came from immunoSEQ multiplex PCR; TCRdb stores just in-frame clones and leaves some out. The sample lists 90,000 to 120,000 clones, 82% occurring once. Sequenced material: CD4+ T cells from blood, taken before liver transplant. The receptors stem from a human donor who received a liver transplant. The CDR3 runs from the conserved cysteine through the conserved F or W. The D gene is left open where the match is weak. Expanded clones are given a class, and other clones once, few, many or no size at all.

v_gene	d_gene	abundance	j_gene	CDR3aa	CDR3nt
TRBV11-2	.	.	TRBJ1-5	CASSLDGGNQPQHF	TGTGCCAGCAGCTTAGACGGGGGCAATCAGCCCCAGCATTTT
TRBV19	.	once	TRBJ2-2	CASSISVGELFF	TGTGCCAGTAGTATATCGGTAGGGGAGCTGTTTTTT
TRBV28	TRBD1	.	TRBJ2-2	CASSGTGHNGELFF	TGTGCCAGCAGTGGGACAGGTCATAACGGGGAGCTGTTTTTT
TRBV5-5	TRBD1	.	TRBJ1-1	CASSMGQGRAFF	TGTGCCAGCAGTATGGGACAGGGCCGGGCTTTCTTT
TRBV6-1	.	.	TRBJ1-6	CASSEDGAPGSPLHF	TGTGCCAGCAGTGAGGATGGGGCCCCAGGTTCACCCCTCCACTTT
TRBV18	.	.	TRBJ2-7	CASSPGPGEQYF	TGTGCCAGCTCACCAGGACCAGGCGAGCAGTACTTC
TRBV4-1	.	.	TRBJ2-7	CASSQGLPGAPVAEQYF	TGCGCCAGCAGCCAAGGGCTCCCAGGGGCCCCGGTCGCTGAGCAGTACTTC
TRBV27	.	.	TRBJ2-6	CASSFLGSGANVLTF	TGTGCCAGCAGTTTTCTCGGCTCTGGGGCCAACGTCCTGACTTTC
TRBV12-5	.	few	TRBJ1-1	CASRPMNTEAFF	TGTGCTTCCCGCCCTATGAACACTGAAGCTTTCTTT
TRBV7-2	.	.	TRBJ1-5	CASSLEGLGNQPQHF	TGTGCCAGCAGCTTAGAAGGGTTGGGCAATCAGCCCCAGCATTTT
TRBV27	TRBD2	.	TRBJ2-1	CASSAPGLAGYNEQFF	TGTGCCAGCAGTGCCCCGGGACTAGCGGGCTACAATGAGCAGTTCTTC
TRBV7-7	.	.	TRBJ1-5	CASSSARGQPQHF	TGTGCCAGCAGCTCAGCCCGAGGGCAGCCCCAGCATTTT
TRBV6-1	TRBD2	once	TRBJ2-2	CASTRLAGLTGELFF	TGTGCCAGCACTAGACTAGCGGGCCTCACCGGGGAGCTGTTTTTT
TRBV30	.	.	TRBJ2-1	CAWSVGQAYNEQFF	TGTGCCTGGAGTGTTGGGCAGGCATACAATGAGCAGTTCTTC
TRBV27	TRBD2	.	TRBJ2-5	CASSQGLAGQETQYF	TGTGCCAGCAGCCAGGGACTAGCGGGACAAGAGACCCAGTACTTC
TRBV5-6	.	.	TRBJ2-1	CASSLGNEQFF	TGTGCCAGCAGTTTAGGTAATGAGCAGTTCTTC
TRBV5-6	.	.	TRBJ1-2	CASSLADRRYGYTF	TGTGCCAGCAGCTTGGCCGACAGAAGGTATGGCTACACCTTC
TRBV19	.	large	TRBJ1-6	CASSMLGTSSPLHF	TGTGCCAGTAGTATGCTCGGGACGAGTTCACCCCTCCACTTT
TRBV14	.	.	TRBJ2-7	CASSHGEISSYEQYF	TGTGCCAGCAGCCACGGAGAGATCAGCTCCTACGAGCAGTACTTC
TRBV7-9	.	.	TRBJ1-4	CASSPKTGSKKNEKLFF	TGTGCCAGCAGCCCAAAAACAGGGAGTAAGAAGAATGAAAAACTGTTTTTT
TRBV9	.	.	TRBJ2-3	CASSVGQTSTDTQYF	TGTGCCAGCAGCGTAGGACAGACTAGCACAGATACGCAGTATTTT
TRBV25-1	.	.	TRBJ2-7	CASKPPGRGVYEQYF	TGTGCCAGCAAACCACCTGGGAGGGGGGTCTACGAGCAGTACTTC
TRBV14	TRBD1	.	TRBJ1-1	CASSHRQGAANTEAFF	TGTGCCAGCAGCCATCGACAGGGGGCGGCTAACACTGAAGCTTTCTTT
TRBV5-1	.	once	TRBJ1-2	CASSLERTTNGYTF	TGCGCCAGCAGCTTAGAGCGTACAACGAACGGCTACACCTTC
TRBV5-1	.	.	TRBJ2-7	CASSLGPWAETYEQYF	TGCGCCAGCAGCTTGGGGCCATGGGCGGAAACCTACGAGCAGTACTTC
TRBV5-6	.	.	TRBJ2-3	CASSLRGATDTQYF	TGTGCCAGCAGCTTACGGGGGGCCACAGATACGCAGTATTTT
TRBV28	TRBD2	.	TRBJ2-7	CASTPAGTSDEQYF	TGTGCCAGCACCCCGGCCGGGACTAGCGACGAGCAGTACTTC
TRBV7-9	.	.	TRBJ1-1	CASSRNTEAFF	TGTGCCAGCAGCCGGAACACTGAAGCTTTCTTT
TRBV6-5	.	.	TRBJ2-7	CASSYGPHYEQYF	TGTGCCAGCAGTTACGGACCCCACTACGAGCAGTACTTC
TRBV28	.	.	TRBJ2-7	CASSPRRESPYEQYF	TGTGCCAGCAGTCCCCGCAGGGAGTCACCCTACGAGCAGTACTTC
TRBV5-1	.	.	TRBJ2-6	CASSRSRESGANVLTF	TGCGCCAGCAGCAGGAGCAGGGAGTCTGGGGCCAACGTCCTGACTTTC
TRBV7-9	.	.	TRBJ1-1	CASSLNSGTEAFF	TGTGCCAGCAGCTTAAATAGCGGCACTGAAGCTTTCTTT
TRBV5-1	TRBD2	.	TRBJ2-7	CASCPRGDQSSYEQYF	TGCGCCAGCTGCCCCCGGGGGGACCAGAGCTCCTACGAGCAGTACTTC
TRBV18	TRBD2	.	TRBJ2-7	CASSKAGGLYEQYF	TGTGCCAGCTCAAAGGCGGGAGGGCTATACGAGCAGTACTTC
TRBV7-2	TRBD2	.	TRBJ2-7	CASSRSGVTAYEQYF	TGTGCCAGCAGCCGTAGCGGGGTAACCGCCTACGAGCAGTACTTC
TRBV2	TRBD1	.	TRBJ1-2	CASIQGGTNYGYTF	TGTGCCAGCATCCAGGGGGGGACTAACTATGGCTACACCTTC
TRBV9	TRBD1	once	TRBJ2-5	CASSAEQGAGETQYF	TGTGCCAGCAGCGCCGAACAGGGGGCTGGGGAGACCCAGTACTTC
TRBV30	.	.	TRBJ2-2	CAWRGTNTGELFF	TGTGCCTGGAGGGGGACAAACACCGGGGAGCTGTTTTTT
TRBV7-2	.	.	TRBJ2-4	CASSLGGRQGSGDKNIQYF	TGTGCCAGCAGCTTAGGGGGCCGGCAGGGGAGCGGGGACAAAAACATTCAGTACTTC
TRBV28	TRBD1	.	TRBJ1-2	CASSLLQGEYTF	TGTGCCAGCAGTTTATTGCAGGGGGAATACACCTTC
TRBV7-2	TRBD1	.	TRBJ2-7	CASSFTFAQGASEQYF	TGTGCCAGCAGCTTTACGTTTGCCCAGGGGGCATCCGAGCAGTACTTC
TRBV27	.	.	TRBJ1-1	CASSNQGWKGEAFF	TGTGCCAGCAGTAACCAGGGTTGGAAGGGTGAAGCTTTCTTT
TRBV13	.	once	TRBJ2-7	CASSLGKGYEQYF	TGTGCCAGCAGCTTAGGTAAAGGCTACGAGCAGTACTTC
TRBV19	TRBD2	.	TRBJ2-1	CASSKGTSGRVAYNEQFF	TGTGCCAGTAGTAAGGGGACTAGCGGGAGGGTGGCCTACAATGAGCAGTTCTTC
TRBV19	.	few	TRBJ2-5	CASSTRGGPQETQYF	TGTGCCAGTAGTACCCGAGGGGGACCCCAAGAGACCCAGTACTTC
TRBV2	.	.	TRBJ1-2	CASTRIDGYTF	TGTGCCAGCACTAGGATAGATGGCTACACCTTC
TRBV4-1	TRBD1	.	TRBJ2-7	CASSPPGQASYEQYF	TGCGCCAGCAGCCCTCCGGGACAGGCTTCCTACGAGCAGTACTTC
TRBV27	TRBD1	.	TRBJ1-1	CASFRQGAKGTEAFF	TGTGCCAGTTTTCGGCAGGGGGCTAAAGGCACTGAAGCTTTCTTT